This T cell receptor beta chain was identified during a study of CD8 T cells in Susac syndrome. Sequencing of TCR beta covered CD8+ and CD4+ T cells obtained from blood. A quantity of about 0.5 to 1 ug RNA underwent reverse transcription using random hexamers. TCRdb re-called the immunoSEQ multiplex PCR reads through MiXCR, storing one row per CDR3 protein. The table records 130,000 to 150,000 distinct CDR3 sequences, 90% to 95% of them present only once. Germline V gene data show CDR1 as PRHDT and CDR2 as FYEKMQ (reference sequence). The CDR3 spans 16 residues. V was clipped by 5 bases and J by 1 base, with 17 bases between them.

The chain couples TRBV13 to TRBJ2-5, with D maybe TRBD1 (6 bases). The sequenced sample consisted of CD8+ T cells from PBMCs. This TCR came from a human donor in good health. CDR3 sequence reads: CASSPPGQRSQETQYF. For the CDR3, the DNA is TGTGCCAGCAGCCCACCCGGACAGAGAAGCCAAGAGACCCAGTACTTC.